One and the same sample provided the 28 T cell receptor beta chains below, sequenced in a study of blood T cell repertoires in COVID-19. Produced via immunoSEQ multiplex PCR; TCRdb's table is partial and in-frame only. The table has around 20,000 clones, roughly 85% seen once. Input material: peripheral blood. All receptors derive from a human donor with active COVID-19. The donor label of this sample is uncertain.

The chain recombines TRBV1 with TRBJ2-7; the table names TRBD2, a call not compared with the DNA. TRBV1 is a pseudogene. The CDR3 consists of 15 residues. This CDR3 is CTRGRRLTDYYEQYF. CDR3 DNA: TGCACCCGCGGGCGGAGGCTGACTGATTACTACGAGCAGTACTTC.

This chain uses TRBV2 with TRBJ2-1; 12 positions match TRBD2. Germline values: CDR1 SNHLY, CDR2 FYNNEI. The CDR3 covers 17 residues. V gave up 6 bases and J gave up 0 bases; unmatched junction bases: 6. CDR3 sequence reads: CASRGTSGPSSYNEQFF. In DNA form, the CDR3 reads TGTGCCAGCAGGGGGACTAGCGGGCCGAGCTCCTACAATGAGCAGTTCTTC.

The gene calls are TRBV5-1 and TRBJ2-1; 12 bases are shared with TRBD2. The CDR3 sequence is 16 residues long. Per the germline V gene, CDR1 is SGHRS and CDR2 is YFSETQ. Losses at the gene ends were 3 bases for V and 2 bases for J; bases not matched to a gene: 3. The CDR3 region is CASSSGLAGPYNEQFF. The CDR3 DNA is TGCGCCAGCAGCTCGGGACTAGCGGGTCCCTACAATGAGCAGTTCTTC.

This clone has just a few counts. The chain is built from TRBV9 and TRBJ1-2; 9 nucleotides line up with TRBD1. V dropped 3 bases and J dropped 4; count of bases not matched to a gene: 7. The germline CDR1 and CDR2 sequences are SGDLS and YYNGEE. This CDR3 spans 15 amino acids. DNA of the CDR3: TGTGCCAGCAGCGCAGGTGGACAGGGGACCTATGGCTACACCTTC. Translated, it gives CASSAGGQGTYGYTF.

The rearrangement links TRBV5-1 to TRBJ2-7; TRBD1 matches 7 bases. The CDR3 is made up of 14 amino acids. J lost 3 bases, V lost 4 bases, and 7 bases had no gene match. CDR1 SGHRS and CDR2 YFSETQ come from the germline V gene. CDR3 nucleotide sequence: TGCGCCAGCAGCGACTGGGACAGAAACTACGAGCAGTACTTC. It encodes CASSDWDRNYEQYF.

The chain links TRBV11-2 to TRBJ2-1, with 7 bases lining up with TRBD2. From germline, CDR1 is SGHAT and CDR2 FQNNGV. The CDR3 runs to 14 residues. V was clipped by 5 bases and J by 7 bases; unmatched bases: 8. The CDR3 protein is CASSRDYQWNEQFF. The CDR3 nucleotides are TGTGCCAGCAGCCGGGACTACCAGTGGAATGAGCAGTTCTTC.

This clone showed up just once. The chain joins TRBV3-1 (or the pseudogene TRBV3-2) to TRBJ1-6, with D perhaps matching TRBD1 (6 bases). Trimming took off 4 bases at V and 4 bases at J, with 11 bases between the two ends. The germline gives CDR1 LGHDT, CDR2 YNNKEL (reference sequence). The CDR3 totals 15 residues. CDR3 in amino acids: CASSPRTAYNSPLHF. In DNA, the CDR3 is TGTGCCAGCAGCCCCCGGACAGCTTATAATTCACCCCTCCACTTT.

By sample share, this clone is medium-sized. CDR3 sequence: CASSNPLAGGLTGELFF. DNA for the CDR3: TGTGCCAGCAGCAACCCTCTTGCGGGAGGTTTGACGGGGGAGCTGTTTTTT. The gene calls are TRBV21-1 and TRBJ2-2; the D call in the table, TRBD2, was not verified against the DNA. TRBV21-1 is a documented pseudogene. This CDR3 has 17 amino acids.

The chain has TRBV3-1 (or the pseudogene TRBV3-2) and TRBJ2-1, with 7 positions matching TRBD2. Germline trimming cut 4 bases from V and 1 base from J; bases unmatched to any gene: 7. Germline CDR1 and CDR2: LGHDT and YNNKEL (reference sequence). The CDR3 runs to 16 residues. The CDR3 spells CASSLPQRESYNEQFF. The CDR3 DNA is TGTGCCAGCAGCCTCCCCCAGCGGGAATCCTACAATGAGCAGTTCTTC.

The chain uses TRBV5-1 and TRBJ2-5, with 8 bases aligning to TRBD1. Per germline, CDR1 SGHRS and CDR2 YFSETQ. The CDR3 is 15 residues long. Losses at the gene ends were 2 bases for V and 1 base for J; bases not matched to a gene: 4. DNA for the CDR3: TGCGCCAGCAGCTTACCAACAGGGGGCCAAGAGACCCAGTACTTC. Translated: CASSLPTGGQETQYF. The variable domain in full, completed from reference TRBV5-1 and TRBJ2-5, reads KAGVTQTPRYLIKTRGQQVTLSCSPISGHRSVSWYQQTPGQGLQFLFEYFSETQRNKGNFPGRFSGRQFSNSRSEMNVSTLELGDSALYLCASSLPTGGQETQYFGPGTRLLVL.

This clone was counted a single time. J is TRBJ2-2 and V is TRBV7-3; possibly TRBD1 for D (6 bases). Germline V CDR1 and CDR2: SGHTA, FQGTGA. V was clipped by 2 bases and J by 0 bases, with 7 bases between them. This CDR3 has 15 amino acids. CDR3 DNA sequence: TGTGCCAGCAGCTTAGACAGGACGAACACCGGGGAGCTGTTTTTT. Encoded protein: CASSLDRTNTGELFF.

This chain links TRBV12-3 or TRBV12-4 with TRBJ2-3; the D is unclear. The V end lost 6 bases, the J end lost 5 bases, and 6 bases lay between the germline ends. The CDR3 length is 11 residues. The CDR3 reads CASSAGDTQYF. The CDR3 DNA follows: TGTGCCAGCAGCGCCGGAGATACGCAGTATTTT.

This chain connects TRBV7-6 to TRBJ2-5; 7 nucleotides line up with TRBD2. Per germline, CDR1 SGHVS and CDR2 FNYEAQ. The CDR3 is 15 amino acids. Germline trimming cut 4 bases from V and 0 bases from J; bases unmatched to any gene: 5. The CDR3 region is CASSSPRGDQETQYF. The CDR3 nucleotides read TGTGCCAGCAGCTCACCCCGGGGGGACCAAGAGACCCAGTACTTC.

This clone occurred once. The chain links TRBV12-3 or TRBV12-4 to TRBJ2-2; D unresolved. The V gene lost 5 bases and the J gene lost 5 bases, with 9 bases spanning the gap. This CDR3 has 13 residues. The DNA of the CDR3 is TGTGCCAGCAGTCTAAGGAGAACCGGGGAGCTGTTTTTT. Translating it yields CASSLRRTGELFF.

The rearrangement links TRBV3-1 (or the pseudogene TRBV3-2) to TRBJ2-5; D gene ambiguous. The CDR3 covers 14 residues. Trimming removed 5 bases from V and 5 bases from J, with 15 bases in between. The germline CDR1 and CDR2 sequences are LGHDT and YNNKEL (reference sequence). CDR3 nucleotides: TGTGCCAGCAGCAAGGCTCAGGTTTGGGAGACCCAGTACTTC. It specifies CASSKAQVWETQYF.

This sequence joins TRBV28 and TRBJ2-3; TRBD2 matches at 14 bases. This CDR3 region has 14 residues. Germline assignment: CDR1 MDHEN and CDR2 SYDVKM. V shed 3 bases, J shed 8 bases, and the junction held 1 base outside the gene matches. The CDR3 coding sequence is TGTGCCAGCAGTTTGACTAGCGGGAGGGCTACGCAGTATTTT. Protein product: CASSLTSGRATQYF.

V and J are TRBV7-9 and TRBJ2-2; D is unresolved. CDR1 SEHNR and CDR2 FQNEAQ come from the germline V gene (reference sequence). This CDR3 has 15 amino acids. The germline V and J ends were trimmed by 1 base and 0 bases, with 6 bases remaining between them. The CDR3 sequence: CASSLGATNTGELFF. DNA of the CDR3: TGTGCCAGCAGCTTAGGGGCTACGAACACCGGGGAGCTGTTTTTT.

The V gene is TRBV7-9, the J gene TRBJ1-6; unclear D gene. The V gene lost 5 bases and the J gene lost 14 bases, with 10 bases spanning the gap. Germline V CDR1 and CDR2: SEHNR, FQNEAQ (reference sequence). The CDR3 runs 11 residues. CDR3 nucleotides: TGTGCCAGCAGCGCCGGAGTAGCCCTCCACTTT. It encodes CASSAGVALHF.

This clone is a singleton in its sample. The rearrangement uses TRBV11-1 and TRBJ2-5; D not resolved. This CDR3 spans 15 amino acids. Germline assignment: CDR1 SGHAT and CDR2 FQDESV (reference sequence). The ends were cut back, 0 bases at V and 2 bases at J, with 10 bases in the middle. CDR3 protein: CASSLASAGQETQYF. The CDR3 DNA sequence: TGTGCCAGCAGCTTAGCGTCGGCAGGACAAGAGACCCAGTACTTC.

The V and J genes are TRBV5-6 and TRBJ1-2, with 7 bases identical to TRBD1. The CDR3 sequence is 12 residues long. From germline, CDR1 is SGHDT and CDR2 YYEEEE. The V and J ends lost 6 bases and 8 bases, in that order; junction bases with no gene match: 7. The CDR3 DNA follows: TGTGCCAGCACCAACAGGGGCGGGGGCTACACCTTC. Its protein product is CASTNRGGGYTF.

This sequence joins TRBV19 and TRBJ1-2; 8 nucleotides agree with TRBD1. Germline loops: CDR1 LNHDA, CDR2 SQIVND (reference sequence). V dropped 5 bases and J dropped 0; count of bases not matched to a gene: 5. The CDR3 contains 15 residues. The CDR3 sequence: CASSPLQGANYGYTF. The CDR3 DNA reads as TGTGCCAGTAGTCCACTACAGGGGGCTAACTATGGCTACACCTTC.

The gene calls are TRBV18 and TRBJ2-7; maybe TRBD1 (5 bases). CDR3 length equals 12 residues. Trimming removed 3 bases at V and 5 bases at J, with 8 bases between. Germline V CDR1 and CDR2: KGHSH, LQKENI. CDR3 loop: CASSPEGDEQYF. The CDR3 DNA follows: TGTGCCAGCTCACCGGAAGGGGACGAGCAGTACTTC.

The chain combines TRBV28 with TRBJ2-5; a weak D match, TRBD2 (7 bases). Germline lookup yields CDR1 MDHEN and CDR2 SYDVKM. V was trimmed by 4 bases and J by 5 bases, leaving 20 bases between them. The CDR3 is made up of 16 amino acids. CDR3 region: CASSSPGAGAWETQYF. The CDR3 DNA reads as TGTGCCAGCAGTTCACCCGGGGCGGGGGCGTGGGAGACCCAGTACTTC.

V gene TRBV6-6 combines with J gene TRBJ1-2; maybe TRBD1 (5 bases). V lost 6 bases to trimming and J lost 3 bases, with 11 bases between them. Looked up from germline, CDR1 is MNHNY and CDR2 is SVGAGI (reference sequence). The CDR3 is 13 amino acids. CDR3 sequence: CASSHRGDYGYTF. CDR3 in DNA: TGTGCCAGCAGCCACCGGGGGGACTATGGCTACACCTTC.

The V call is TRBV5-6, the J call TRBJ1-1; 7 nucleotides align to TRBD1. The J segment lost 3 bases and the V segment lost 4 bases, leaving 6 bases of the junction unmatched. CDR3 length: 14 residues. From germline, CDR1 is SGHDT and CDR2 YYEEEE. This chain's CDR3 is CASSIQGSYTEAFF. As DNA, the CDR3 is TGTGCCAGCAGCATACAGGGGTCGTACACTGAAGCTTTCTTT.

The rearrangement uses TRBV4-3 and TRBJ2-5, with D tentatively TRBD2 (6 bases). Germline V gene sequence: CDR1 LGHNA, CDR2 YSLEER. The length of the CDR3 is 14 residues. V lost 3 bases and J lost 5, with 13 bases in between. CDR3 amino acids: CASSQTGVSETQYF. The DNA of the CDR3 is TGCGCCAGCAGCCAGACGGGAGTAAGCGAGACCCAGTACTTC.

This clone came up once. This sequence joins TRBV29-1 and TRBJ2-7; D may be TRBD2 (6 bases). The V end was cut by 7 bases, the J end by 2 bases, with 12 bases between. The CDR3 extends over 12 amino acids. Germline V lookup: CDR1 SQVTM, CDR2 ANQGSEA. CDR3 bases: TGCAGCGCTTGGACGGGAGCCTACGAGCAGTACTTC. Translation: CSAWTGAYEQYF.

This clone has just one count. CDR3 bases: TGTGCCTGGAGTTTGACTAGTGACGAGCAGTACTTC. It yields the protein CAWSLTSDEQYF. The V call is TRBV30, the J call TRBJ2-7; possibly TRBD2 for D (6 bases). Trimming removed 2 bases from V and 5 bases from J, with 10 bases in between. From germline, CDR1 is GTSNPN and CDR2 SVGIG (reference sequence). The CDR3 consists of 12 residues.